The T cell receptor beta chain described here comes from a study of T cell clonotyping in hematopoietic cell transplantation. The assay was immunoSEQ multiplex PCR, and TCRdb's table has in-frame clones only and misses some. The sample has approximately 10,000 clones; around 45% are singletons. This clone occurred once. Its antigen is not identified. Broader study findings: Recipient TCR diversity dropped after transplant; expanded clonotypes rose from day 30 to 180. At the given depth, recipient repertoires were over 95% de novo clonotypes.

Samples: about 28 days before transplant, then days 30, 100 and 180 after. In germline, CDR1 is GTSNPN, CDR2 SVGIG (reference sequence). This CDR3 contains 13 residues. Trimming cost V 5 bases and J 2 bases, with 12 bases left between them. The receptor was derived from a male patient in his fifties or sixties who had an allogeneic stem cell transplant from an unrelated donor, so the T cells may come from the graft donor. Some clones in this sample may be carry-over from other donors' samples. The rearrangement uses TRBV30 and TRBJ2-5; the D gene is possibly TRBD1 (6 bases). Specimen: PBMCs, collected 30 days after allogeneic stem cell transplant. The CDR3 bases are TGTGCCTGGTCGGACAGCCATCAAGAGACCCAGTACTTC. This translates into CAWSDSHQETQYF. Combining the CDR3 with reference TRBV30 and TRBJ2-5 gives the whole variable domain SQTIHQWPATLVQPVGSPLSLECTVEGTSNPNLYWYRQAAGRGLQLLFYSVGIGQISSEVPQNLSASRPQDRQFILSSKKLLLSDSGFYLCAWSDSHQETQYFGPGTRLLVL.